This T cell receptor (beta chain) was identified in a study of shared clonotypes between healthy human individuals. TCRdb's table, derived via immunoSEQ multiplex PCR, lists solely in-frame clones and lacks some. This table holds around 200,000 clones, around 63% found once. The clonotype originates from a man aged 30 to 39 in good health. Sequenced input: memory CD4+ T cells sorted from blood. Stated subset: CD45RA-negative fraction.

The CDR3 DNA follows: TGTGCCAGCAGCTTAGGACGGGCTAAGAGTGAGCAGTTCTTC. Protein: CASSLGRAKSEQFF. The chain combines TRBV7-3 with TRBJ2-1; D call uncertain. Trimming took off 2 bases at V and 9 bases at J, with 14 bases between the two ends. Germline V lookup: CDR1 SGHTA, CDR2 FQGTGA. The CDR3 spans 14 residues.